A selection of T cell receptor beta chains follows, all from one sample in a study of T cell repertoires in cytomegalovirus infection. TCRdb fed the reads into MiXCR, producing one record per CDR3 protein. This table has hundreds of thousands of distinct CDR3 sequences, less than 40% appearing once. The material sequenced was PBMCs. The receptors stem from a human donor in good health (CMV status not recorded). Some clones in this sample may be carry-over from other donors' samples. Each CDR3 is given with its conserved first and last residue. A D gene is named only where the DNA matches it firmly. The size of a clone is reported for some rows only, either as once, few or many, or as a class for expanded clones.

d_gene: .; v_gene: TRBV11-2; abundance: few; j_gene: TRBJ1-6; CDR3nt: TGTGCCAGCAGCTGGGGTGGCGTCCTCTATAATTCACCCCTCCACTTT; CDR3aa: CASSWGGVLYNSPLHF
d_gene: .; v_gene: TRBV7-8; abundance: many; j_gene: TRBJ2-7; CDR3nt: TGTGCCAGCAGCCCCACAGCGCAGGGAGGAAACGAGCAGTACTTC; CDR3aa: CASSPTAQGGNEQYF
d_gene: .; v_gene: TRBV6-1; abundance: .; j_gene: TRBJ2-5; CDR3nt: TGTGCCAGCAGTGACAGGATGGAGACCCAGTACTTC; CDR3aa: CASSDRMETQYF
d_gene: TRBD2; v_gene: TRBV12-3/TRBV12-4; abundance: .; j_gene: TRBJ2-5; CDR3nt: TGTGCCAGCAGTCCGATAGCGGGGTTGAGAGAGACCCAGTACTTC; CDR3aa: CASSPIAGLRETQYF
d_gene: .; v_gene: TRBV12-3/TRBV12-4; abundance: .; j_gene: TRBJ1-1; CDR3nt: TGTGCCAGCAGAATGACAGGAAACACTGAAGCTTTCTTT; CDR3aa: CASRMTGNTEAFF
d_gene: TRBD2; v_gene: TRBV18; abundance: .; j_gene: TRBJ2-1; CDR3nt: TGTGCCAGCTTGGCCCTGGGACTAGCTTACAATGAGCAGTTCTTC; CDR3aa: CASLALGLAYNEQFF
d_gene: .; v_gene: TRBV24-1; abundance: few; j_gene: TRBJ1-5; CDR3nt: TGTGCCACCAGTGCCCTTGGGCAGCCCCAGCATTTT; CDR3aa: CATSALGQPQHF
d_gene: .; v_gene: TRBV28; abundance: few; j_gene: TRBJ1-5; CDR3nt: TGTGCCAGCAGTTTAATTTCTGTTAATCAGCCCCAGCATTTT; CDR3aa: CASSLISVNQPQHF
d_gene: .; v_gene: TRBV2; abundance: .; j_gene: TRBJ2-5; CDR3nt: TGTGCCAGCACCTCGGAGGGGGGGAGGATAGAGACCCAGTACTTC; CDR3aa: CASTSEGGRIETQYF
d_gene: TRBD2; v_gene: TRBV19; abundance: few; j_gene: TRBJ2-1; CDR3nt: TGTGCCAGTAGTACGGGACTAGCAAATGAGCAGTTCTTC; CDR3aa: CASSTGLANEQFF
d_gene: TRBD2; v_gene: TRBV12-3/TRBV12-4; abundance: .; j_gene: TRBJ2-7; CDR3nt: TGTGCCAGCAGTTTAGGGGGTAGCGGGGGCCTCAAGAAGTACGAGCAGTACTTC; CDR3aa: CASSLGGSGGLKKYEQYF
d_gene: TRBD2; v_gene: TRBV7-2; abundance: many; j_gene: TRBJ2-7; CDR3nt: TGTGCCAGCAGCGGCAGGACTAGCGGGAGGTCCCTATCCTCCTACGAGCAGTACTTC; CDR3aa: CASSGRTSGRSLSSYEQYF
d_gene: TRBD1; v_gene: TRBV28; abundance: few; j_gene: TRBJ2-7; CDR3nt: TGTGCCAGCAGCGCCGACAGGGGGTACTCCTACGAGCAGTACTTC; CDR3aa: CASSADRGYSYEQYF
d_gene: .; v_gene: TRBV12-3/TRBV12-4; abundance: .; j_gene: TRBJ2-1; CDR3nt: TGTGCCAGCAAACCTGCTGGGGGAAACTACAATGAGCAGTTCTTC; CDR3aa: CASKPAGGNYNEQFF
d_gene: .; v_gene: TRBV3-1; abundance: .; j_gene: TRBJ1-4; CDR3nt: TGTGCCAGCAGCCCCCTAGGCCGGGAACTGTTTTTT; CDR3aa: CASSPLGRELFF
d_gene: .; v_gene: TRBV10-3; abundance: few; j_gene: TRBJ2-3; CDR3nt: TGTGCCATCAGTGAGTTGATCGGGGTGAGAAGCACAGATACGCAGTATTTT; CDR3aa: CAISELIGVRSTDTQYF